This entry is about one TCR beta chain. Its target antigen remains unknown. The input lacks base qualities; no much larger clone sits a single base away. The sample originates from a study of blood T cell repertoires in COVID-19 (dated by TCRdb to the early 2020s). In terms of the full investigation: The collaborator samples originated in the United States, Italy and Spain and spanned the acute and convalescent phases of COVID-19. Where available, HLA class I and class II types were obtained from metadata supplied by the sample provider rather than from assay-based typing. The dataset comprised deeply sampled blood TCRbeta repertoires from subjects exposed to, actively infected with, or recovered from COVID-19. The material from the prospective study consisted of cDNA or gDNA derived from T cells, B-cell-depleted T cells, or PBMCs. A freely available public database, intended as a resource for researchers studying the immune response to SARS-CoV-2, is where the repertoires were released. A de-identified subject ID, COVID-19 status, age in years and sex were almost always included in the sample metadata. Samples came from the ongoing ImmuneRACE study (first 160 participants) plus 1,254 subjects from 6 global collaborators. The paper's findings and limits, for the study overall: The quantity of clinical and demographic metadata differed by source and by participant and was supplied without curation.

Relative to germline, V is 7 bases shorter and J is 9 bases shorter, with 28 bases between their ends. Its CDR3 holds 17 amino acids, cysteine through phenylalanine. Just the 51-base CDR3 DNA is kept, in frame starting at base 1. The germline V gene specifies MDHEN as CDR1 and SYDVKM as CDR2. TCRbeta CDR3 regions were amplified from genomic DNA using the immunoSEQ Assay, a bias-controlled multiplex PCR. Processing in the source paper ran as follows. Within the assay, amplification of reference gene primers was used to estimate how many nucleated cells each sample contained. To quantify the absolute abundance of each unique TCRbeta CDR3 rearrangement, sequence reads were collapsed and filtered. For each sample, productive Simpson clonality was calculated by taking the square root of Simpson's diversity index across productive rearrangements. TCRdb took this table from immuneACCESS and kept in-frame rearrangements with V and J called. Such tables lack part of the clones; where checked against another copy, unresolved V genes explain under half of the gap, and the rest is unexplained. V and J calls and clone size come straight from that table; D and trimming were deduced from the DNA. This sample holds approximately 180,000 clones; about 91% were observed only once. The top ten constitute 2% to 2.5% of the sample.

Participants in the prospective study were enrolled through a virtual design, were aged about 18 to 90 years, and lived in fewer than 30 United States geographic areas. In the prospective study, participants were assigned to cohorts based on the clinical history participants reported in a screening survey and a study questionnaire. Each participant in the prospective study had whole blood, serum and a nasopharyngeal or oropharyngeal swab collected by mobile phlebotomists. Prospective study participants could optionally give additional blood draws and questionnaires over an approximately 2-month period. Blood samples from the prospective study were shipped frozen or at room temperature prior to DNA extraction.

Material: PBMCs or T cells enriched from blood (not recorded which). In this chain, TRBV28 is recombined with TRBJ1-5, and perhaps TRBD1 as D gene, on 5 matching bases. This sequence was found in a middle-aged woman with acute COVID-19. CDR3 reads: CASIPSEPGVVVWPQHF. The DNA is as follows: TGTGCCAGCATTCCCTCGGAACCGGGGGTTGTAGTTTGGCCCCAGCATTTT.